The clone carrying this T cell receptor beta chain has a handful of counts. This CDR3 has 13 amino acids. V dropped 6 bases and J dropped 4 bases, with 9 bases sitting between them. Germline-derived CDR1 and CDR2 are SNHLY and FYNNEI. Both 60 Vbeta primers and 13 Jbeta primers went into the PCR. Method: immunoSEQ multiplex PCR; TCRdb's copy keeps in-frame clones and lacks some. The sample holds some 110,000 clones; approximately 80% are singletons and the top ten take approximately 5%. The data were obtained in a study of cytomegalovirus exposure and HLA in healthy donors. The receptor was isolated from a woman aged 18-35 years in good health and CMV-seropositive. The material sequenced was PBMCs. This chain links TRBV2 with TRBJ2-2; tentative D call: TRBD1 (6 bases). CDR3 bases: TGTGCCAGCAGGCAGGGGACCACCGGGGAGCTGTTTTTT. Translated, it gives CASRQGTTGELFF.